This T cell receptor beta chain was sequenced for a study of radiation and T cells in renal cell carcinoma. Study observations and caveats: Pretreatment tumor biopsies were lacking, so baseline clonotypes are unknown. In blood, top tumor clones expanded by 2 weeks, shrinking by 4.

Documented time point: blood 2 weeks post-SBRT. Treatment denoted: 15 Gy SBRT to primary tumor, nephrectomy 4 weeks later. After SBRT, blood was collected at 2 and 4 weeks, plus baseline. Assay used: immunoSEQ multiplex PCR; TCRdb lists only in-frame clones, some missing. The data hold roughly 120,000 clones, with 75% to 85% observed a single time. Note on this clone: Antigen unknown.

The sequencing here drew on blood, taken from a patient whose treatment included radiotherapy and nephrectomy. The receptor comes from a woman aged 60-75 years with renal cell carcinoma.

CDR3 in DNA: TGCGCCAGCAGCCTAGGGGCAGGAGCCTACGAGCAGTACTTC. Encoded protein: CASSLGAGAYEQYF. V usage is TRBV4-1 and J usage is TRBJ2-7, with TRBD1 as a possible D gene (5 bases). The CDR3 spans 14 residues. CDR1 and CDR2 (germline): MGHRA, YSYEKL. Trimming stripped 4 bases from V and 2 bases from J, with 12 bases between.